The 14 T cell receptor beta chains listed next were all sequenced from one sample in a study of a mutant IDH1 vaccine in newly diagnosed glioma. Profiled with immunoSEQ multiplex PCR; TCRdb holds only in-frame clones, not every one. Among around 62,000 clones listed, 75% to 90% were seen once. Time point indicated: week 11, during vaccination. Topical imiquimod accompanied each vaccine dose, which consisted of 300 ug of mutant IDH1 20-mer peptide. These receptors have no known antigen. The source was PBMCs, collected from a glioma patient whose treatment included an IDH1 peptide vaccine. Receptors were obtained from a middle-aged man with glioma.

The chain joins TRBV2 to TRBJ2-3, with a weak D call TRBD1 (5 bases). V was trimmed by 6 bases and J by 0 bases, leaving 10 bases between them. The length of the CDR3 is 14 residues. CDR1 SNHLY and CDR2 FYNNEI come from the germline V gene. The chain's CDR3 is CASRRTFSTDTQYF. The CDR3 DNA sequence: TGTGCCAGCAGGCGGACATTTAGCACAGATACGCAGTATTTT.

This chain joins TRBV7-2 and TRBJ2-5, with TRBD2 as a possible D gene (6 bases). Deletions cut 3 bases from V and 5 bases from J, with 13 bases between. Germline assignment: CDR1 SGHTA and CDR2 FQGNSA. The CDR3 has 14 amino acids. The CDR3 here is CASSFRRASETQYF. CDR3 in DNA: TGTGCCAGCAGCTTCCGGAGGGCCTCGGAGACCCAGTACTTC.

The chain has TRBV5-8 and TRBJ2-3; TRBD2 agrees at 12 bases. V dropped 2 bases and J dropped 3; count of bases not matched to a gene: 7. CDR3 length: 17 amino acids. Per germline, CDR1 SGHTS and CDR2 YDEGEE. For the CDR3, the DNA is TGTGCCAGCAGCTTACGACTAGCGGGAGTGGGAACAGATACGCAGTATTTT. Encoded protein: CASSLRLAGVGTDTQYF. The whole variable domain, filled in from reference TRBV5-8 and TRBJ2-3, reads EAGVTQSPTHLIKTRGQQATLRCSPISGHTSVYWYQQALGLGLQFLLWYDEGEERNRGNFPPRFSGRQFPNYSSELNVNALELEDSALYLCASSLRLAGVGTDTQYFGPGTRLTVL.

The gene calls are TRBV5-4 and TRBJ2-5, with 15 positions matching TRBD2. V gave up 4 bases and J gave up 1 base; unmatched junction bases: 8. The germline V gene has CDR1 SGHNT and CDR2 YYREEE (reference sequence). The CDR3 runs 18 residues. As DNA, the CDR3 is TGTGCCAGCAGCCCCGGACTAGCGGGGGGGCCGGGCCAAGAGACCCAGTACTTC. This encodes CASSPGLAGGPGQETQYF.

J is TRBJ2-1 and V is TRBV18; the match to TRBD1 covers 9 bases. V lost 3 bases and J lost 4; bases outside the gene matches: 4. The CDR3 sequence is 15 residues long. CDR1 and CDR2 from the germline V gene are KGHSH and LQKENI. The CDR3 loop reads CASSPRDRVYNEQFF. In DNA, the CDR3 is TGTGCCAGCTCACCTAGGGACAGGGTATACAATGAGCAGTTCTTC.

The J gene is TRBJ2-7, the V gene TRBV7-7; D unclear. The CDR3 length is 11 residues. CDR1 SSHAT and CDR2 FNYEAQ come from the germline V gene (reference sequence). V lost 11 bases and J 4 bases, leaving 12 bases between the germline ends. The CDR3 sequence: CADLSTYEQYV. The DNA for the CDR3 is TGTGCCGACCTCTCCACATACGAGCAGTACGTC.

The CDR3 nucleotides are TGTGCCAGTAGTATAGGGGACAGGGACAATCAGCCCCAGCATTTT. Protein sequence: CASSIGDRDNQPQHF. V and J are TRBV19 and TRBJ1-5, with TRBD1 matching over 9 bases. V lost 1 base and J lost 3; bases outside the gene matches: 1. The CDR3 is 15 residues long. From germline, CDR1 is LNHDA and CDR2 SQIVND (reference sequence).

V is TRBV6-1 and J is TRBJ2-5; the D gene could be TRBD1 or TRBD2 (6 bases each). The DNA matches TRBJ2-7 better at its end, which makes the J call doubtful. CDR3 size: 15 residues. Per germline, CDR1 MNHNS and CDR2 SASEGT. The CDR3 sequence is CASSEGRGGSYEQYF. The CDR3 nucleotides read TGTGCCAGCAGTGAGGGAAGAGGGGGGTCCTACGAGCAGTACTTC.

V gene TRBV6-5 combines with J gene TRBJ2-3, with a possible D match to TRBD2 (6 bases). The V end lost 3 bases, the J end lost 3 bases, and 13 bases lay between the germline ends. This CDR3 spans 15 amino acids. Germline CDR1 is MNHEY and CDR2 is SVGAGI. This CDR3 reads CASSYGAEGTDTQYF. The CDR3 DNA is TGTGCCAGCAGTTATGGCGCGGAGGGGACAGATACGCAGTATTTT.

The rearrangement links TRBV6-5 to TRBJ2-3; D remains ambiguous. Germline CDR1 and CDR2: MNHEY and SVGAGI. The V end was cut by 5 bases, the J end by 3 bases, with 6 bases between. The CDR3 covers 12 residues. The CDR3 loop is CASSPSTDTQYF. Here the CDR3 DNA reads TGTGCCAGCAGTCCTAGTACAGATACGCAGTATTTT.

This clone is a singleton in its sample. The chain is built from TRBV29-1 and TRBJ1-6; D remains unclear. The V and J ends lost 5 bases and 5 bases respectively, with 7 bases between them. Germline assignment: CDR1 SQVTM and CDR2 ANQGSEA. The CDR3 is made up of 12 amino acids. The CDR3 spells CSVQEDNSPLHF. The CDR3 bases are TGCAGCGTTCAGGAGGATAATTCACCCCTCCACTTT.

The gene calls are TRBV19 and TRBJ2-7; possibly TRBD1 or TRBD2 for D (7 bases each). This CDR3 contains 13 residues. CDR1 and CDR2 (germline): LNHDA, SQIVND (reference sequence). V was clipped by 10 bases and J by 5 bases, with 18 bases between them. The CDR3, as DNA: TGTGCCACCCAGGGGGGGCGCGTCGACGAGCAGTACTTC. Its translation is CATQGGRVDEQYF.

The chain recombines TRBV7-8 with TRBJ2-1; D is ambiguous. CDR1 and CDR2 from the germline V gene are SGHVS and FQNEAQ. Between the trimmed V and J ends, which lost 6 bases and 0 bases, there was a span of 12 bases. CDR3 length equals 15 residues. The CDR3 loop reads CASRSSQSSYNEQFF. CDR3 nucleotides: TGTGCCAGCAGATCTTCTCAGAGCTCCTACAATGAGCAGTTCTTC.

This clone was detected only once. The chain employs TRBV5-5 and TRBJ2-5, with a weak D call TRBD1 (5 bases). CDR1 is SGHKS, CDR2 YYEKEE, per germline (reference sequence). Trimming cost V 3 bases and J 1 base, with 7 bases left between them. The CDR3 length is 13 residues. The CDR3 spells CASSSGSQETQYF. In DNA form, the CDR3 reads TGTGCCAGCAGCTCAGGGTCCCAAGAGACCCAGTACTTC.